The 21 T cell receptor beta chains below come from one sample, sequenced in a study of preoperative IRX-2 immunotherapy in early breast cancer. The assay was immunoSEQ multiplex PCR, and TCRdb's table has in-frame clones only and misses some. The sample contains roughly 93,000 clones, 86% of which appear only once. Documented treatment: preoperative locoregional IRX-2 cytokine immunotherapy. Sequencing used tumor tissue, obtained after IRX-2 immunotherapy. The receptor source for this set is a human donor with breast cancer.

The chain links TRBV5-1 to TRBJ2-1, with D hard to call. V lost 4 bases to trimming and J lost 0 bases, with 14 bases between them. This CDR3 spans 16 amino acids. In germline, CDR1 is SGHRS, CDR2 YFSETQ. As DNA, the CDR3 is TGCGCCAGCAGCCCGGTACTCGTAAGCTCCTACAATGAGCAGTTCTTC. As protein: CASSPVLVSSYNEQFF. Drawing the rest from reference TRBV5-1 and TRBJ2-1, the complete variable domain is KAGVTQTPRYLIKTRGQQVTLSCSPISGHRSVSWYQQTPGQGLQFLFEYFSETQRNKGNFPGRFSGRQFSNSRSEMNVSTLELGDSALYLCASSPVLVSSYNEQFFGPGTRLTVL.

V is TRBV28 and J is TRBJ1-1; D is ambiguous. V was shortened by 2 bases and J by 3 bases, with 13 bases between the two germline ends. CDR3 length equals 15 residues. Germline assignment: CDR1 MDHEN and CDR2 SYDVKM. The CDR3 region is CASSLHHTTDTEAFF. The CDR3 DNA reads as TGTGCCAGCAGTTTACATCACACTACAGACACTGAAGCTTTCTTT. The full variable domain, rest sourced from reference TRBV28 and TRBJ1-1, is DVKVTQSSRYLVKRTGEKVFLECVQDMDHENMFWYRQDPGLGLRLIYFSYDVKMKEKGDIPEGYSVSREKKERFSLILESASTNQTSMYLCASSLHHTTDTEAFFGQGTRLTVV.

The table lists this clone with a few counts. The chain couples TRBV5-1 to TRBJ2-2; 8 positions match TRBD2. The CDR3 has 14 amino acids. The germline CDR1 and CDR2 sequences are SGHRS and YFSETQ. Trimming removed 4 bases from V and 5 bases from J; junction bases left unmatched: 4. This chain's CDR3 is CASSPGGQTGELFF. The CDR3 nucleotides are TGCGCCAGCAGCCCGGGGGGGCAAACCGGGGAGCTGTTTTTT.

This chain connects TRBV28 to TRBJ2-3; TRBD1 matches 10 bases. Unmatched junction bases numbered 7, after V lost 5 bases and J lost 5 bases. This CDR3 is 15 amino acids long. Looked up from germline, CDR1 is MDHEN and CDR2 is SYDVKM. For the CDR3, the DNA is TGTGCCAGCAGTGGGGGACAGGGGACTGAAGATACGCAGTATTTT. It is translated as CASSGGQGTEDTQYF.

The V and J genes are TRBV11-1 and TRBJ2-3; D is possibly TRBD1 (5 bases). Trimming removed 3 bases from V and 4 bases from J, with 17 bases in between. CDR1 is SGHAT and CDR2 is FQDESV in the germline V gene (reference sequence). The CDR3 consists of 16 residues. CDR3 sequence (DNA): TGTGCCAGCAGCTTCGACAGTCTGGGTAGCTCAGATACGCAGTATTTT. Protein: CASSFDSLGSSDTQYF.

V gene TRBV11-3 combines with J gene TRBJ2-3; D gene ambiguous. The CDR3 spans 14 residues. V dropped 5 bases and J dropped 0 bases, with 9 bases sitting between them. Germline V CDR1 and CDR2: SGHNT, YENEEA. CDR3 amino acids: CASSPDGSTDTQYF. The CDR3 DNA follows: TGTGCCAGCAGCCCGGACGGGAGCACAGATACGCAGTATTTT.

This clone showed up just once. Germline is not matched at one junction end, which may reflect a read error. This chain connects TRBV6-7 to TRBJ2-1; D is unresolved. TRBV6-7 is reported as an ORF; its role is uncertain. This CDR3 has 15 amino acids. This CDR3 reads CASSDSGRGNNEQFF. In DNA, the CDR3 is TGTGCCAGCAGTGACTCTGGTCGAGGTAACAATGAGCAGTTCTTC.

CDR3 residues: CAWSQGTGPIGELFF. In nucleotides, the CDR3 is TGTGCCTGGAGTCAGGGGACAGGGCCCATCGGGGAGCTGTTTTTT. This sequence joins TRBV30 and TRBJ2-2; TRBD1 agrees at 9 bases. The germline V gene encodes CDR1 GTSNPN and CDR2 SVGIG (reference sequence). There are 15 residues in the CDR3. V gave up 2 bases and J gave up 7 bases; unmatched junction bases: 8. The entire variable domain, with the rest obtained from reference TRBV30 and TRBJ2-2, is as follows: SQTIHQWPATLVQPVGSPLSLECTVEGTSNPNLYWYRQAAGRGLQLLFYSVGIGQISSEVPQNLSASRPQDRQFILSSKKLLLSDSGFYLCAWSQGTGPIGELFFGEGSRLTVL.

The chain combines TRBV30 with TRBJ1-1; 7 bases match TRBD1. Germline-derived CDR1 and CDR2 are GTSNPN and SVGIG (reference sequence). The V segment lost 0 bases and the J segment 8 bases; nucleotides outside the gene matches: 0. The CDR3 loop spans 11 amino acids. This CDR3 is CAWSVTGEAFF. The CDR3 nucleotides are TGTGCCTGGAGTGTGACAGGGGAAGCTTTCTTT.

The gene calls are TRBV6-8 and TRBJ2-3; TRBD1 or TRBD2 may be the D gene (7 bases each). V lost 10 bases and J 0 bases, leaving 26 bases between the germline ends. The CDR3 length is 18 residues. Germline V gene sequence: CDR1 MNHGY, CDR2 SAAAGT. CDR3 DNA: TGTGCCATCAGCGGGACAGCTACCTATGTCTTAAGCACAGATACGCAGTATTTT. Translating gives CAISGTATYVLSTDTQYF.

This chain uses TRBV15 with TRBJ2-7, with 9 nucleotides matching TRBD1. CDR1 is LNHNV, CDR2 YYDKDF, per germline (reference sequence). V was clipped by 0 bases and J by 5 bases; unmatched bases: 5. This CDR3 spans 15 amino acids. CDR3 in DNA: TGTGCCACCAGCAGAGACCCGAGGACAGGGGACGAGCAGTACTTC. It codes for CATSRDPRTGDEQYF.

The CDR3 nucleotides read TGTGCCAGCAGTTACACCCCGGGACTAGCTAACAATGAGCAGTTCTTC. It yields the protein CASSYTPGLANNEQFF. The gene calls are TRBV6-8 and TRBJ2-1, with 9 bases that match TRBD2. With V trimmed by 2 bases and J by 5 bases, 7 bases remained unmatched. Germline values: CDR1 MNHGY, CDR2 SAAAGT. The CDR3 length is 16 residues.

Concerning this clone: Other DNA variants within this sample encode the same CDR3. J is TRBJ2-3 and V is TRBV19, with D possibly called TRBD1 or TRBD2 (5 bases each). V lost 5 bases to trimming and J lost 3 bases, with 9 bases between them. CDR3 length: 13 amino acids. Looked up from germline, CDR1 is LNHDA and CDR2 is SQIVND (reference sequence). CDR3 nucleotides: TGTGCCAGTAGTGGGGGAGTAACAGATACGCAGTATTTT. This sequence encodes CASSGGVTDTQYF.

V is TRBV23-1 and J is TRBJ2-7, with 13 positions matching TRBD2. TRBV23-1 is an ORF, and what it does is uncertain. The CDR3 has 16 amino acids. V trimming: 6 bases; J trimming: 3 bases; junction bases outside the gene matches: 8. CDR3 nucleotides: TGCGCCAGCAGCTCCTCCGGGACTAGCGGGATCTACGAGCAGTACTTC. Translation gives CASSSSGTSGIYEQYF.

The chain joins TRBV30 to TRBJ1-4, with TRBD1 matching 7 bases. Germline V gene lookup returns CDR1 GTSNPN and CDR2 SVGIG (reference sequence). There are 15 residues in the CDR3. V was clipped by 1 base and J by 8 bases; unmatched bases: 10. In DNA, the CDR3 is TGTGCCTGGAGTGCGAGGGGGCTGCGGCAGGAAAAACTGTTTTTT. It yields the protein CAWSARGLRQEKLFF.

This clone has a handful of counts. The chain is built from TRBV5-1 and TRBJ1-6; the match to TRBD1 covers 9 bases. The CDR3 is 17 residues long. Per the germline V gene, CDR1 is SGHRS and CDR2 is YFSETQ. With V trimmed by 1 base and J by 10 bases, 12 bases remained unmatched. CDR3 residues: CASSLYPPGQGNSPLHF. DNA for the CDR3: TGCGCCAGCAGCTTGTATCCGCCGGGACAGGGAAACTCACCCCTCCACTTT.

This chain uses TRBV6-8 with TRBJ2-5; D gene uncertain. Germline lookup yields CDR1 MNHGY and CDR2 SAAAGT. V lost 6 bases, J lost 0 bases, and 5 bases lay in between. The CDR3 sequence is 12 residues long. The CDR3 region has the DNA TGTGCCAGCAGATCGTACCAAGAGACCCAGTACTTC. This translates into CASRSYQETQYF.

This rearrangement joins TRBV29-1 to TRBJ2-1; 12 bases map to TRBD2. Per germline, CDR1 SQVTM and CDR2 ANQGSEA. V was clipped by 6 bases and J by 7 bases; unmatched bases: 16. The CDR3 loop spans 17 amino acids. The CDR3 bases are TGCAGCGTGAAGACTAGCGGGAGTTTAATAATGGGTAATGAGCAGTTCTTC. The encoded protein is CSVKTSGSLIMGNEQFF.

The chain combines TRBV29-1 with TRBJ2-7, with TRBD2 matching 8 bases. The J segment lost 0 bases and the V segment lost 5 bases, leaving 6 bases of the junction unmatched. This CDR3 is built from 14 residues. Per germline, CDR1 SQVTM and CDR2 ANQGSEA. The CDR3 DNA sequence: TGCAGCGTTCGGCCGGGAGGGAGCTCCTACGAGCAGTACTTC. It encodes CSVRPGGSSYEQYF.

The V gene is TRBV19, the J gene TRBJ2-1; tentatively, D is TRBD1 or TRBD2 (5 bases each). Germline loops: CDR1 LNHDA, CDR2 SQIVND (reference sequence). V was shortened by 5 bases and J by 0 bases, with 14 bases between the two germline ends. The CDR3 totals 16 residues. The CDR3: CASSSRGGISYNEQFF. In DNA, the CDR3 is TGTGCCAGTAGTTCTCGTGGGGGTATCTCCTACAATGAGCAGTTCTTC.

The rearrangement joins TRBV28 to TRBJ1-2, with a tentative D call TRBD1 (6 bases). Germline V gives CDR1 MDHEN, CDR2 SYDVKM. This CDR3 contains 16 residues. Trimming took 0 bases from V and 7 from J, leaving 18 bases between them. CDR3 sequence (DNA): TGTGCCAGCAGTTTATGGGGGAGTATTACAGGGAGTGGCTACACCTTC. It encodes CASSLWGSITGSGYTF.